This TCR beta chain was captured by sequencing in a study of control samples from healthy donors and cancer patients. Sequencing was performed with immunoSEQ multiplex PCR; in TCRdb, only in-frame clones are kept and a portion is missing. The table shows roughly 120,000 clones, with approximately 90% occurring only once. V was clipped by 0 bases and J by 4 bases; unmatched bases: 4. CDR1 SGDLS and CDR2 YYNGEE come from the germline V gene. This CDR3 is 15 amino acids long. The TCR was taken from a woman aged 18-35 years in good health. The sample taken for sequencing was blood. V and J are TRBV9 and TRBJ1-1, with 9 bases matching TRBD1. This chain's CDR3 is CASSVVDRGFTEAFF. The CDR3 bases are TGTGCCAGCAGCGTAGTGGACAGGGGTTTCACTGAAGCTTTCTTT.